This T cell receptor (beta chain) is from a study of cytomegalovirus exposure and HLA in healthy donors. In the PCR, 60 Vbeta and 13 Jbeta primers were used. This table comes from immunoSEQ multiplex PCR, and its TCRdb copy is limited to in-frame clones, with some not included. This repertoire shows approximately 90,000 clones, about 7.6% found once; its top ten account for 2.3%. Trimming removed 7 bases from V and 8 bases from J; junction bases left unmatched: 13. The CDR3 has 15 residues. CDR1 is LGHNA and CDR2 is YSLEER in the germline V gene. The chain recombines TRBV4-3 with TRBJ2-1; 8 positions agree with TRBD1. This clonotype originated in a man in his fifties in good health and CMV-seronegative. The material sequenced was PBMCs. This CDR3 reads CASTSTRDRFYEQFF. In DNA form, the CDR3 reads TGCGCCAGCACCTCAACCCGGGACAGGTTCTATGAGCAGTTCTTC.